This T cell receptor beta chain comes out of a study of blood T cells in healthy people across ages. Study at large: Template switching retrieved approximately one barcoded beta molecule for each two T cells. Study findings and constraints: A roughly linear fall in TCR beta diversity per million T cells was seen with increasing age.

In each sample, at least 7 million PBMCs were isolated. For this clonotype: Its specificity is not known.

Using a J-beta primer mix together with a sample-barcoded 5' primer, a second PCR was run for about 6 to 11 cycles. TCRdb passed the 5' RACE reads through MiXCR, listing each CDR3 protein once. The data show 1.8 million or so distinct CDR3 sequences, with approximately 40% seen just once and 20% to 25% held by the top ten. Germline V lookup: CDR1 MNHNS, CDR2 SASEGT. The V segment lost 6 bases and the J segment 0 bases; nucleotides outside the gene matches: 3. The CDR3 is 15 amino acids. The chain is built from TRBV6-1 and TRBJ2-2; 8 nucleotides line up with TRBD1. The sample was blood. This sequence was found in a human donor in good health. The CDR3 spells CASRAGGANTGELFF. In DNA, the CDR3 is TGTGCCAGCAGAGCAGGGGGCGCGAACACCGGGGAGCTGTTTTTT.